These T cell receptor beta chains were read from a single sample in a study of chemoradiotherapy in HPV16-positive cancers. The data were produced by immunoSEQ multiplex PCR, yet TCRdb's version contains in-frame clones alone and is incomplete. Here the sample spans a few thousand clones, approximately 79% being singletons. The sequenced sample was tumor tissue, obtained from a patient who underwent chemoradiotherapy. Every receptor here comes from a human donor with HPV-associated anogenital cancer. Each CDR3 is given with its conserved first and last residue. A D gene is named only where the DNA matches it firmly. Some rows have no size entry. The others give once, few or many, or a class for an expanded clone.

cdr3_nt	cdr3_aa	clone_size	d_call	v_call	j_call
TGTGCCATCAGTGAGGACAGGGGGCTGGGGAACACTGAAGCTTTCTTT	CAISEDRGLGNTEAFF	few	TRBD1	TRBV10-3	TRBJ1-1
TGTGCCAGTATTACCTACAGGGGAGGGGGCACTGAAGCTTTCTTT	CASITYRGGGTEAFF	-	TRBD1	TRBV19	TRBJ1-1
TGTGCCAGCAGTCGGGACGGGAACTATGGCTACACCTTC	CASSRDGNYGYTF	few	-	TRBV6-5	TRBJ1-2
TGTGCCAGCAGCTTAGGCCCAAATCTCAGGGAGGCTAGCTACACCTTC	CASSLGPNLREASYTF	-	-	TRBV7-9	TRBJ1-2
TGTGCCAGCAGTCCCCAGTCAGGGACAGGGGCTATGAACTATGGCTACACCTTC	CASSPQSGTGAMNYGYTF	-	TRBD1	TRBV7-2	TRBJ1-2
TGTGCCAGCAGCTTCCCCGTGGTAAGCACTGAAGCTTTCTTT	CASSFPVVSTEAFF	-	-	TRBV7-2	TRBJ1-1
TGTGCCAGCACCCCGGGAGGGATAAGCTCCTACAATGAGCAGTTCTTC	CASTPGGISSYNEQFF	-	TRBD2	TRBV7-8	TRBJ2-1
TGTGCCACCAGCAGAGAGGGGAGAGCGACCCAGTACTTC	CATSREGRATQYF	-	-	TRBV15	TRBJ2-5
TGTGCCAGCAGTGAAGAAGAAGATGCCGACACTGAAGCTTTCTTT	CASSEEEDADTEAFF	-	-	TRBV2	TRBJ1-1
TGTGCCAGCAGCGGGGGGACTATCGGGAGTATCGATACGCAGTATTTT	CASSGGTIGSIDTQYF	once	TRBD2	TRBV7-9	TRBJ2-3
TGTGCCAGCAGTCCGAGACAGGGAAGGGGACGGAACATTCAGTACTTC	CASSPRQGRGRNIQYF	-	TRBD1	TRBV28	TRBJ2-4
TGTGCCAGCAGCGTGGATAGCGGGAGAGGAGAGACCCAGTACTTC	CASSVDSGRGETQYF	-	TRBD2	TRBV9	TRBJ2-5
TGTGCCAGCAACATAACGAGAGAAAACATTCAGTACTTC	CASNITRENIQYF	-	-	TRBV6-6	TRBJ2-4
TGTGCCTGGAGTGTACCAGGGGGACTAGCCCTCACAGATACGCAGTATTTT	CAWSVPGGLALTDTQYF	-	TRBD2	TRBV30	TRBJ2-3
TGTGCCAGCAGCTTAGGAGAGACCCAGTACTTC	CASSLGETQYF	-	-	TRBV11-2	TRBJ2-5